The 31 T cell receptor beta chains listed next were all sequenced from one sample in a study of blood T cell repertoires in COVID-19. TCRdb's copy holds only in-frame clones and misses some; the assay was immunoSEQ multiplex PCR. This table has 85,000 to 95,000 clones, around 72% appearing once. Material for sequencing was peripheral blood. The receptors derive from a woman aged 80 or over with acute or convalescent COVID-19.

The chain uses TRBV9 and TRBJ1-3, with TRBD1 as a possible D gene (6 bases). The length of the CDR3 is 17 residues. Trimming cost V 4 bases and J 3 bases, with 20 bases left between them. Germline V gene lookup returns CDR1 SGDLS and CDR2 YYNGEE. The CDR3 bases are TGTGCCAGCAGCACAAGACAGGAAATGACTCTTGGAAACACCATATATTTT. The encoded protein is CASSTRQEMTLGNTIYF.

The gene calls are TRBV5-1 and TRBJ2-1, with 8 bases aligning to TRBD2. The CDR3 runs to 16 residues. Germline assignment: CDR1 SGHRS and CDR2 YFSETQ. The V gene end was trimmed by 0 bases and the J gene end by 0 bases; junction bases not matched to a gene: 2. CDR3 DNA: TGCGCCAGCAGCTTGGACAGCGGGAGCTCCTACAATGAGCAGTTCTTC. The encoded protein is CASSLDSGSSYNEQFF.

The rearrangement links TRBV6-5 to TRBJ2-7; TRBD2 aligns across 7 bases. The CDR3 sequence is 14 residues long. CDR1 is MNHEY, CDR2 SVGAGI, per germline. V shed 2 bases and J 7 bases; nucleotides not matched to a gene: 8. The CDR3 here is CASSYGLGGREQYF. The CDR3 region has the DNA TGTGCCAGCAGTTACGGGCTCGGGGGGAGGGAGCAGTACTTC.

CDR3 amino acids: CSVDRGIADTQYF. DNA for the CDR3: TGCAGCGTCGACAGGGGTATCGCAGATACGCAGTATTTT. The chain has TRBV29-1 and TRBJ2-3; TRBD1 agrees at 8 bases. CDR3 length: 13 residues. Germline trimming cut 6 bases from V and 4 bases from J; bases unmatched to any gene: 6. Germline values: CDR1 SQVTM, CDR2 ANQGSEA.

The chain carries TRBV4-2 and TRBJ1-2, with D maybe TRBD1 (5 bases). CDR1 LGHNA and CDR2 YNFKEQ come from the germline V gene. The germline V and J ends were trimmed by 0 bases and 5 bases, with 7 bases remaining between them. The CDR3 runs 13 residues. The CDR3 sequence: CASSQDRGYGYTF. The DNA for the CDR3 is TGTGCCAGCAGCCAAGATCGGGGGTATGGCTACACCTTC.

The rearrangement uses TRBV10-3 and TRBJ1-1; the D gene is possibly TRBD1 (5 bases). Per germline, CDR1 ENHRY and CDR2 SYGVKD. Trimming pared 5 bases from V and 1 base from J, leaving 26 bases between. The length of the CDR3 is 19 residues. This CDR3 is CAISKAFFDSALPNTEAFF. Written as DNA, the CDR3 is TGTGCCATCAGTAAAGCCTTTTTCGACAGCGCTCTACCGAACACTGAAGCTTTCTTT.

The rearrangement links TRBV5-1 to TRBJ1-1; the D gene is possibly TRBD1 (6 bases). The V end lost 0 bases, the J end lost 0 bases, and 12 bases lay between the germline ends. CDR3 size: 16 residues. Per the germline V gene, CDR1 is SGHRS and CDR2 is YFSETQ. CDR3 loop: CASSLGQGHMNTEAFF. The DNA of the CDR3 is TGCGCCAGCAGCTTGGGCCAGGGACATATGAACACTGAAGCTTTCTTT.

The J gene is TRBJ1-5, the V gene TRBV7-2, with a weak D call TRBD1 (5 bases). The V end lost 1 base, the J end lost 6 bases, and 16 bases lay between the germline ends. Germline loops: CDR1 SGHTA, CDR2 FQGNSA. There are 16 residues in the CDR3. The CDR3: CASSLDYGAGSQPQHF. Here the CDR3 DNA reads TGTGCCAGCAGCTTAGATTACGGGGCGGGGAGTCAGCCCCAGCATTTT. Full variable domain (outside the CDR3, taken from reference TRBV7-2 and TRBJ1-5): GAGVSQSPSNKVTEKGKDVELRCDPISGHTALYWYRQSLGQGLEFLIYFQGNSAPDKSGLPSDRFSAERTGGSVSTLTIQRTQQEDSAVYLCASSLDYGAGSQPQHFGDGTRLSIL.

This clone was seen a few times. The chain couples TRBV5-6 to TRBJ1-2; possibly TRBD1 for D (5 bases). Germline V gene lookup returns CDR1 SGHDT and CDR2 YYEEEE. Trimming removed 1 base from V and 1 base from J, with 8 bases in between. The length of the CDR3 is 14 residues. In nucleotides, the CDR3 is TGTGCCAGCAGCTTGTGGGGGGATAACTATGGCTACACCTTC. The encoded protein is CASSLWGDNYGYTF.

V and J are TRBV18 and TRBJ2-3; D uncertain. Between the trimmed V and J ends, which lost 3 bases and 0 bases, there was a span of 10 bases. Looked up from germline, CDR1 is KGHSH and CDR2 is LQKENI. The CDR3 contains 15 residues. The chain's CDR3 is CASSPMTSSTDTQYF. The CDR3 nucleotides are TGTGCCAGCTCACCTATGACATCCAGCACAGATACGCAGTATTTT.

The chain has TRBV9 and TRBJ2-3; perhaps TRBD1 as D (5 bases). The CDR3 consists of 12 residues. The germline V gene has CDR1 SGDLS and CDR2 YYNGEE. With 5 bases removed from V and 3 bases from J, the gap between germline ends came to 7 bases. The CDR3: CASSPGTDTQYF. The CDR3 nucleotides are TGTGCCAGCAGTCCAGGGACAGATACGCAGTATTTT.

In its sample, this clone ranks as medium-sized. The chain carries TRBV3-1 (or the pseudogene TRBV3-2) and TRBJ1-3; unclear D gene. V shed 2 bases and J shed 2 bases, with 10 bases lying between them. The CDR3 runs to 15 residues. CDR1 is LGHDT and CDR2 is YNNKEL in the germline V gene (reference sequence). CDR3 DNA: TGTGCCAGCAGCCAATCACAGTTACCTGGAAACACCATATATTTT. This encodes CASSQSQLPGNTIYF.

This clone has just one count. V and J are TRBV7-2 and TRBJ2-1; D remains ambiguous. Germline V CDR1 and CDR2: SGHTA, FQGNSA. This CDR3 spans 13 amino acids. V lost 3 bases, J lost 7 bases, and 10 bases lay in between. CDR3 region: CASSLYIENEQFF. CDR3 in DNA: TGTGCCAGCAGCTTGTATATCGAGAATGAGCAGTTCTTC. Combining the CDR3 with reference TRBV7-2 and TRBJ2-1 gives the whole variable domain GAGVSQSPSNKVTEKGKDVELRCDPISGHTALYWYRQSLGQGLEFLIYFQGNSAPDKSGLPSDRFSAERTGGSVSTLTIQRTQQEDSAVYLCASSLYIENEQFFGPGTRLTVL.

The genes are TRBV19 and TRBJ1-6, with TRBD1 matching 7 bases. The CDR3 sequence is 17 residues long. Trimming took 4 bases from V and 2 from J; bases not matched to a gene: 8. Germline assignment: CDR1 LNHDA and CDR2 SQIVND (reference sequence). The CDR3 sequence is CASSTKGASPYNSPLHF. CDR3 sequence (DNA): TGTGCCAGTAGTACGAAGGGGGCAAGCCCCTATAATTCACCCCTCCACTTT.

The chain is built from TRBV9 and TRBJ2-3, with D maybe TRBD2 (6 bases). Germline V gene data show CDR1 as SGDLS and CDR2 as YYNGEE. The V end was cut by 0 bases, the J end by 2 bases, with 7 bases between. CDR3 length equals 14 residues. CDR3: CASSVVDYTDTQYF. Here the CDR3 DNA reads TGTGCCAGCAGCGTAGTGGACTACACAGATACGCAGTATTTT.

The chain carries TRBV6-2 or TRBV6-3 and TRBJ1-5, with D unclear. Germline CDR1 and CDR2: MNHEY and SVGEGT. The CDR3 contains 15 residues. The ends were cut back, 2 bases at V and 0 bases at J, with 8 bases in the middle. CDR3 amino acids: CASSYGHLSNQPQHF. In nucleotides, the CDR3 is TGTGCCAGCAGTTACGGGCACCTTAGCAATCAGCCCCAGCATTTT.

The chain is built from TRBV5-1 and TRBJ1-3, with 9 bases fitting TRBD1. The CDR3 length is 14 residues. After removal of 3 bases from V and 7 bases from J, the junction contained 5 bases not matched to a gene. Germline CDR1 is SGHRS and CDR2 is YFSETQ. The CDR3 protein is CASSSTGGSNTIYF. The CDR3 DNA follows: TGCGCCAGCAGCTCGACAGGGGGTTCTAACACCATATATTTT.

The chain combines TRBV3-1 (or the pseudogene TRBV3-2) with TRBJ1-1; 9 bases match TRBD1. The germline gives CDR1 LGHDT, CDR2 YNNKEL (reference sequence). The CDR3 runs 17 residues. V lost 4 bases and J lost 3; bases outside the gene matches: 12. The CDR3: CASSLHRGRSGYTEAFF. The DNA for the CDR3 is TGTGCCAGCAGCCTTCACAGGGGGCGGTCCGGGTACACTGAAGCTTTCTTT.

The rearrangement joins TRBV2 to TRBJ1-2; 7 nucleotides line up with TRBD1. Trimming removed 6 bases from V and 2 bases from J; junction bases left unmatched: 6. CDR3 length: 14 amino acids. Looked up from germline, CDR1 is SNHLY and CDR2 is FYNNEI. The CDR3 DNA reads TGTGCCAGCAGCGACCAACAGGGGAACTATGGCTACACCTTC. Protein sequence: CASSDQQGNYGYTF.

This chain links TRBV27 with TRBJ2-4; D is undetermined. The CDR3 loop spans 15 amino acids. Trimming took off 4 bases at V and 1 base at J, with 11 bases between the two ends. Germline lookup yields CDR1 MNHEY and CDR2 SMNVEV (reference sequence). CDR3: CASSSLYRAKNIQYF. The CDR3 DNA reads TGTGCCAGCAGTTCCCTATATCGGGCCAAAAACATTCAGTACTTC.

The chain's CDR3 is CAWSGEVYQETQYF. The CDR3, as DNA: TGTGCCTGGAGTGGGGAGGTATACCAAGAGACCCAGTACTTC. The rearrangement links TRBV30 to TRBJ2-5; D may be TRBD2 (6 bases). The CDR3 runs 14 residues. V was shortened by 1 base and J by 0 bases, with 9 bases between the two germline ends. The germline gives CDR1 GTSNPN, CDR2 SVGIG (reference sequence).

The genes are TRBV5-1 and TRBJ2-1; 9 bases map to TRBD1. V shed 3 bases, J shed 5 bases, and the junction held 3 bases outside the gene matches. Per the germline V gene, CDR1 is SGHRS and CDR2 is YFSETQ. The CDR3 runs to 14 residues. The CDR3 reads CASSSWTGDNEQFF. CDR3 bases: TGCGCCAGCAGCTCCTGGACAGGGGACAATGAGCAGTTCTTC.

This clone was counted ten times or more. The V gene is TRBV5-1, the J gene TRBJ2-7; 8 nucleotides line up with TRBD1. The germline V gene has CDR1 SGHRS and CDR2 YFSETQ. This CDR3 region has 15 residues. V shed 3 bases, J shed 2 bases, and the junction held 7 bases outside the gene matches. The CDR3 bases are TGCGCCAGCAGCTCGACAGGGGTAGGACCCTACGAGCAGTACTTC. The encoded protein is CASSSTGVGPYEQYF.

This clone was observed a few times. V is TRBV6-2 or TRBV6-3 and J is TRBJ2-2; D possibly corresponds to TRBD1 (5 bases). Germline V gives CDR1 MNHEY, CDR2 SVGEGT. The CDR3 covers 15 residues. Trimming left V 4 bases short and J 3 bases short, with 12 bases between. CDR3 protein: CASSSRTKDTGELFF. The CDR3 bases are TGTGCCAGCAGTTCACGGACAAAGGACACCGGGGAGCTGTTTTTT.

This chain connects TRBV6-5 to TRBJ1-6; 7 nucleotides align to TRBD1. The CDR3 contains 14 residues. Germline assignment: CDR1 MNHEY and CDR2 SVGAGI. Trimming at V came to 2 bases and at J to 7 bases, leaving 2 bases not matched to a gene. Written as DNA, the CDR3 is TGTGCCAGCAGTTACGGGGACAGCAATTCACCCCTCCACTTT. It yields the protein CASSYGDSNSPLHF.

The chain is built from TRBV7-8 and TRBJ2-5, with D perhaps TRBD1 (5 bases). V lost 5 bases to trimming and J lost 1 base, with 8 bases between them. The V gene's germline CDR1 is SGHVS and CDR2 FQNEAQ. CDR3 length: 13 amino acids. CDR3 amino acids: CASSRDSQETQYF. The CDR3 DNA is TGTGCCAGCAGCCGCGACAGCCAAGAGACCCAGTACTTC.

This clone was detected ten times or more. V and J are TRBV19 and TRBJ1-5; TRBD1 matches at 8 bases. J was trimmed by 7 bases and V by 2 bases; bases with no gene match: 7. The CDR3 contains 15 residues. CDR1 and CDR2 (germline): LNHDA, SQIVND (reference sequence). CDR3 in amino acids: CASSIPTGVGQPQHF. Here the CDR3 DNA reads TGTGCCAGTAGTATACCGACAGGGGTAGGGCAGCCCCAGCATTTT.

In DNA form, the CDR3 reads TGTGCCAGCAGCCAAGATGGGAGCGGAGCAAACACCGGGGAGCTGTTTTTT. Protein sequence: CASSQDGSGANTGELFF. V is TRBV3-1 (or the pseudogene TRBV3-2) and J is TRBJ2-2, with D perhaps TRBD2 (5 bases). CDR1 is LGHDT and CDR2 is YNNKEL in the germline V gene (reference sequence). CDR3 length: 17 amino acids. Trimming took 0 bases from V and 2 from J, leaving 13 bases between them.

The chain has TRBV3-1 (or the pseudogene TRBV3-2) and TRBJ1-2, with TRBD1 as a possible D gene (6 bases). The V gene lost 4 bases and the J gene lost 7 bases, with 22 bases spanning the gap. Germline values: CDR1 LGHDT, CDR2 YNNKEL (reference sequence). CDR3 length: 16 residues. The CDR3 reads CASSLRNLGGARGYTF. The DNA for the CDR3 is TGTGCCAGCAGCCTACGAAACCTTGGGGGGGCGCGTGGCTACACCTTC.

V and J are TRBV6-4 and TRBJ2-2; D possibly corresponds to TRBD2 (6 bases). Germline V gene lookup returns CDR1 MRHNA and CDR2 SNTAGT. With 5 bases removed from V and 7 bases from J, the gap between germline ends came to 17 bases. The CDR3 runs to 15 residues. The CDR3 coding sequence is TGTGCCAGCAGTCCCCTTCCGGGGGTGGACGGGGAGCTGTTTTTT. This codes for CASSPLPGVDGELFF.

The J gene is TRBJ2-5, the V gene TRBV5-1; unclear D gene. The V end lost 10 bases, the J end lost 2 bases, and 9 bases lay between the germline ends. This CDR3 has 11 residues. The germline V gene encodes CDR1 SGHRS and CDR2 YFSETQ. DNA of the CDR3: TGCGCCTCCCGTGCGCAAGAGACCCAGTACTTC. It specifies CASRAQETQYF.